The sequence of this TCR beta chain was determined in a study of cytomegalovirus exposure and HLA in healthy donors. Regarding this clone: Its antigen is unidentified.

PCR amplification relied on 60 Vbeta primers (plus 13 Jbeta primers). The table came from immunoSEQ multiplex PCR; TCRdb's copy has only in-frame clones and leaves some out. This sample has 150,000 or so clones; about three quarters occur once, and the top ten carry more than 1.1%. CDR3 size: 14 residues. CDR1 and CDR2 (germline): SGHAT, FQDESV (reference sequence). V was clipped by 1 base and J by 6 bases, with 10 bases between them. The study, taken as a whole, reports: Later analysis suggested links between common viral pathogens and several top significant clusters.

This sequence joins TRBV11-1 and TRBJ2-1, with TRBD2 as a possible D gene (6 bases). The TCR comes from a woman aged 25-40 years in good health and CMV-seronegative. Input material: PBMCs. The CDR3: CASSLGRGFNEQFF. CDR3 in DNA: TGTGCCAGCAGCTTAGGGCGGGGTTTCAATGAGCAGTTCTTC.